The entry that follows covers one T cell receptor beta chain sequence. In germline, CDR1 is SQVTM, CDR2 ANQGSEA. There are 13 residues in the CDR3. V was clipped by 7 bases and J by 6 bases, with 18 bases between them. Study processing details: Amplification from reference gene primers served as the basis for estimated nucleated cell counts. Clones were read by immunoSEQ multiplex PCR, and TCRdb kept only the in-frame ones, dropping some. D and trimming come from the DNA, and the V and J calls and clone size come from that table. The data show fewer than 300,000 clones, with roughly 87% seen just once and 9% to 9.5% held by the top ten. This record belongs to a study of blood T cell repertoires in COVID-19. Study in general: In each case, the material was cDNA or gDNA derived from T cells, B-cell-depleted T cells, or PBMCs.

This chain joins TRBV29-1 and TRBJ1-1, with D hard to call. The sample consisted of peripheral blood. The source is a man aged 18 to 29 with active or convalescent COVID-19. DNA of the CDR3: TGCAGCGGGGCTCTTTTGTTGCCGCCTGAAGCTTTCTTT. Its translation is CSGALLLPPEAFF.